Listed below are T cell receptor beta chains from one sample, sequenced in a study of PD-1 blockade in mismatch repair-deficient tumors. Profiled with immunoSEQ multiplex PCR; TCRdb holds only in-frame clones, not every one. The sample contains approximately 130,000 clones, about 88% of which appear only once. The starting material was peripheral blood, obtained 44 weeks after starting pembrolizumab. The receptor source for this set is an adult with mismatch repair-deficient cancer. Each CDR3 is given with its conserved first and last residue. A D gene is named only where the DNA matches it firmly. Not every row has a clone size; where given, it reads once, few, many or a size class.

>TRBV7-9|NA|13|TRBJ2-7|NA
CASSSQGDYEQYF
TGTGCCAGCAGCTCCCAGGGAGATTACGAGCAGTACTTC
>TRBV30|TRBD2|15|TRBJ2-1|once
CAWSVLAGVYNEQFF
TGTGCCTGGAGTGTACTAGCGGGAGTTTACAATGAGCAGTTCTTC
>TRBV7-3|TRBD2|15|TRBJ2-1|medium-sized
CASSQGLHSYNEQFF
TGTGCCAGCAGCCAGGGACTACACTCCTACAATGAGCAGTTCTTC
>TRBV11-2|TRBD2|15|TRBJ2-1|once
CASSFGRGGDNEQFF
TGTGCCAGCAGCTTTGGCCGGGGGGGGGATAATGAGCAGTTCTTC
>TRBV6-6|TRBD1|15|TRBJ2-7|NA
CASTSPGQGGHEQYF
TGTGCCAGCACATCCCCGGGACAGGGGGGCCACGAGCAGTACTTC
>TRBV10-1|TRBD2|18|TRBJ2-1|NA
CASSESGTSGRKYNEQFF
TGCGCCAGCAGTGAGTCGGGGACTAGCGGGAGGAAATACAATGAGCAGTTCTTC
>TRBV7-2|TRBD1|16|TRBJ1-1|NA
CASSVDRADMNTEAFF
TGTGCCAGCAGCGTTGACAGGGCTGACATGAACACTGAAGCTTTCTTT
>TRBV7-6|TRBD1|15|TRBJ2-7|NA
CASSQYPDRVYEQYF
TGTGCCAGCAGCCAATACCCGGACAGGGTCTACGAGCAGTACTTC
>TRBV29-1|TRBD1|13|TRBJ2-7|NA
CSVRTGGSYEQYF
TGCAGCGTCCGGACAGGGGGATCCTACGAGCAGTACTTC
>TRBV6-6|NA|16|TRBJ1-5|NA
CASSSGYGYSNQPQHF
TGTGCCAGCAGTTCAGGGTATGGGTATAGCAATCAGCCCCAGCATTTT
>TRBV7-8|NA|13|TRBJ2-2|NA
CASSLLGTGELFF
TGTGCCAGCAGCTTACTAGGGACCGGGGAGCTGTTTTTT
>TRBV7-3|TRBD2|14|TRBJ2-1|NA
CASALAGVDDEQFF
TGTGCCAGCGCCCTAGCGGGAGTGGATGATGAGCAGTTCTTC
>TRBV7-9|NA|12|TRBJ1-1|NA
CASRRDLGEAFF
TGTGCCAGCAGACGGGACCTGGGTGAAGCTTTCTTT
>TRBV29-1|TRBD2|13|TRBJ2-7|NA
CSVLGLAGVEQYF
TGCAGCGTCTTGGGACTAGCGGGAGTCGAGCAGTACTTC
>TRBV4-1|NA|12|TRBJ2-2|NA
CASSQATGELFF
TGCGCCAGCAGCCAAGCCACCGGGGAGCTGTTTTTT
>TRBV18|TRBD1|13|TRBJ2-4|NA
CASSPDRGNIQYF
TGTGCCAGCTCACCCGACAGGGGTAACATTCAGTACTTC
>TRBV7-9|TRBD2|18|TRBJ2-6|NA
CASSSTLAGGSGANVLTF
TGTGCCAGCAGCTCGACACTAGCGGGGGGCTCTGGGGCCAACGTCCTGACTTTC
>TRBV7-8|TRBD2|18|TRBJ2-5|NA
CASSLSPLSGRERETQYF
TGTGCCAGCAGCCTCTCCCCACTAAGCGGGAGGGAAAGAGAGACCCAGTACTTC
>TRBV28|NA|12|TRBJ2-7|once
CASRSRVYEQYF
TGTGCCAGCAGGTCCAGGGTCTACGAGCAGTACTTC
>TRBV21-1|NA|16|TRBJ2-4|NA
CASNPTDYLAKNIQYF
TGTGCCAGCAACCCGACAGATTACCTAGCCAAAAACATTCAGTACTTC
>TRBV4-1|NA|15|TRBJ2-7|NA
CASSQELAGSYEQYF
TGCGCCAGCAGCCAAGAGCTTGCAGGCTCCTACGAGCAGTACTTC
>TRBV30|NA|16|TRBJ2-7|once
CAWSNYGVSGSYEQYF
TGTGCCTGGAGTAACTATGGAGTCTCGGGCTCCTACGAGCAGTACTTC
>TRBV27|TRBD1|14|TRBJ1-1|once
CASRPGQMNTEAFF
TGTGCCAGCAGACCGGGACAGATGAACACTGAAGCTTTCTTT
>TRBV5-6|NA|13|TRBJ2-7|NA
CASSLVGSYEQYF
TGTGCCAGCAGCTTGGTCGGGTCCTACGAGCAGTACTTC
>TRBV7-8|NA|13|TRBJ2-5|NA
CASSFGEKETQYF
TGTGCCAGCAGCTTCGGTGAAAAAGAGACCCAGTACTTC
>TRBV11-1|NA|12|TRBJ2-7|NA
CASSLVPREQYF
TGTGCCAGCAGCTTAGTCCCTCGCGAGCAGTACTTC
>TRBV5-1|TRBD1|13|TRBJ2-3|NA
CASRKTGVGTQYF
TGCGCCAGCAGGAAAACAGGGGTCGGTACGCAGTATTTT
>TRBV28|TRBD2|16|TRBJ2-7|few
CASSPGLAGGPYEQYF
TGTGCCAGCAGCCCCGGGCTAGCGGGAGGGCCGTACGAGCAGTACTTC
>TRBV7-9|NA|13|TRBJ2-2|NA
CASSSSNTGELFF
TGTGCCAGCAGCTCAAGTAACACCGGGGAGCTGTTTTTT
>TRBV6-5|NA|15|TRBJ1-5|NA
CASSYVSGFNQPQHF
TGTGCCAGCAGTTACGTATCGGGATTCAATCAGCCCCAGCATTTT
>TRBV18|NA|14|TRBJ2-1|NA
CATLPGLAYNEQFF
TGTGCCACCCTCCCCGGTCTCGCCTACAATGAGCAGTTCTTC
>TRBV2|NA|13|TRBJ1-1|NA
CASRMRDQPEAFF
TGTGCCAGCAGGATGAGGGATCAGCCTGAAGCTTTCTTT
>TRBV9|TRBD2|18|TRBJ2-4|NA
CASSVGPGEGVAKNIQYF
TGTGCCAGCAGCGTAGGGCCGGGGGAGGGCGTAGCCAAAAACATTCAGTACTTC
>TRBV10-3|TRBD1|14|TRBJ2-3|NA
CATQYRGSTDTQYF
TGTGCCACCCAATACAGGGGAAGCACAGATACGCAGTATTTT
>TRBV4-3|NA|15|TRBJ2-1|NA
CASSQFNFHYNEQFF
TGCGCCAGCAGCCAGTTTAACTTTCACTACAATGAGCAGTTCTTC
>TRBV27|NA|18|TRBJ2-7|NA
CASSETMVEGIPNYEQYF
TGTGCCAGCAGCGAGACGATGGTAGAAGGAATTCCTAACTACGAGCAGTACTTC